The clone carrying this T cell receptor (beta chain) showed up just a few times. All of the donors were Caucasians in good health. Via MiXCR, TCRdb re-called the 5' RACE reads, giving one row per CDR3 protein. This sample yields about 240,000 distinct CDR3 sequences, of which 6.5% to 9% are seen a single time; roughly 5% belongs to the top ten. V was cut by 5 bases and J by 1 base, with 8 bases left in between. This CDR3 is 14 amino acids long. CDR1 is SGHTA and CDR2 is FQGTGA in the germline V gene. The entry originates in a study of identical twins. Another study also made use of these data, one on yellow fever vaccine responses in identical twins.

The chain uses TRBV7-3 and TRBJ2-2; no firm D call. Sample: CD8+ T cells sorted from blood. The receptor comes from a woman aged 18-29 years in good health. CDR3 protein: CASSPRLNTGELFF. CDR3 DNA: TGTGCCAGCAGCCCAAGATTGAACACCGGGGAGCTGTTTTTT. The full variable domain, in which reference TRBV7-3 and TRBJ2-2 provide the parts outside the CDR3, is GAGVSQTPSNKVTEKGKYVELRCDPISGHTALYWYRQSLGQGPEFLIYFQGTGAADDSGLPNDRFFAVRPEGSVSTLKIQRTERGDSAVYLCASSPRLNTGELFFGEGSRLTVL.